A selection of T cell receptor beta chains follows, all from one sample in a study of blood T cell repertoires in COVID-19. The repertoire was sequenced with immunoSEQ multiplex PCR; TCRdb's copy has only in-frame clones and lacks some. The sample consists of under 80,000 clones, roughly 85% of them appearing once. The source material was peripheral blood. Every receptor here comes from a human donor in a cohort sampled during active COVID-19. CDR3s leave out the opening cysteine and the closing phenylalanine or tryptophan. The order of the fields is V gene, J gene, CDR3 protein.

V gene: TRBV7-9
J gene: TRBJ2-1
CDR3 protein: ASSLTGGRNNEQF

V gene: TRBV7-2
J gene: TRBJ2-7
CDR3 protein: ASSLQTASYEQY

V gene: TRBV6-2/TRBV6-3
J gene: TRBJ2-7
CDR3 protein: ASSYYDRPYEQY

V gene: TRBV24-1
J gene: TRBJ1-1
CDR3 protein: ATSDSGTRNTEAF

V gene: TRBV5-4
J gene: TRBJ2-2
CDR3 protein: ASSGRDRRTGELF

V gene: TRBV5-5
J gene: TRBJ1-1
CDR3 protein: ASSSVPGQGEAF

V gene: TRBV11-3
J gene: TRBJ2-5
CDR3 protein: ASSFGGRPQQTQY

V gene: TRBV11-2
J gene: TRBJ2-7
CDR3 protein: ASSPGLAGNYEQY

V gene: TRBV7-6
J gene: TRBJ2-1
CDR3 protein: ASSFLREGRNNEQF

V gene: TRBV19
J gene: TRBJ1-5
CDR3 protein: ASSYGYNQPQH

V gene: TRBV10-2
J gene: TRBJ2-3
CDR3 protein: ASRGLAGPTDTQY

V gene: TRBV27
J gene: TRBJ2-1
CDR3 protein: ASSRTNNEQF

V gene: TRBV6-1
J gene: TRBJ2-5
CDR3 protein: ASSKDQGEVGETQY

V gene: TRBV6-1
J gene: TRBJ2-2
CDR3 protein: ASSDPGWAGELF

V gene: TRBV3-1/TRBV3-2
J gene: TRBJ2-7
CDR3 protein: ASSQLLSYEQY

V gene: TRBV30
J gene: TRBJ1-4
CDR3 protein: AWSLDSATNEKLF

V gene: TRBV30
J gene: TRBJ1-5
CDR3 protein: ASGTGFGNQPQH

V gene: TRBV11-2
J gene: TRBJ2-4
CDR3 protein: ASSLGALAKNIQY

V gene: TRBV19
J gene: TRBJ2-3
CDR3 protein: ASSIQGLADTQY

V gene: TRBV2
J gene: TRBJ2-5
CDR3 protein: ASSEGQGLATGTQY

V gene: TRBV10-3
J gene: TRBJ2-5
CDR3 protein: AISEDRGGGTQY

V gene: TRBV2
J gene: TRBJ1-5
CDR3 protein: ASSGQLFQPQH

V gene: TRBV11-3
J gene: TRBJ2-5
CDR3 protein: ASSSVLGVETQY

V gene: TRBV24-1
J gene: TRBJ2-3
CDR3 protein: ATRNSGRADTQY

V gene: TRBV5-4
J gene: TRBJ2-2
CDR3 protein: ASSNPGPAPGELF

V gene: TRBV9
J gene: TRBJ1-4
CDR3 protein: ASSVSARGAAAEKLF

V gene: TRBV5-4
J gene: TRBJ2-7
CDR3 protein: ASSLGGGPYEQY

V gene: TRBV12-5
J gene: TRBJ2-7
CDR3 protein: ASGLVQGDSSYEQY

V gene: TRBV4-1
J gene: TRBJ2-7
CDR3 protein: ASSRPGQGANEQY

V gene: TRBV6-5
J gene: TRBJ2-7
CDR3 protein: ASGQGGVIYEQY

V gene: TRBV3-1/TRBV3-2
J gene: TRBJ2-1
CDR3 protein: ASSQDEALGGGKQF

V gene: TRBV15
J gene: TRBJ1-2
CDR3 protein: ATSRPGTGSTNYGYT

V gene: TRBV11-2
J gene: TRBJ2-7
CDR3 protein: ASSSNLEQY

V gene: TRBV7-9
J gene: TRBJ2-1
CDR3 protein: ASSLGQAAYNEQF

V gene: TRBV7-3
J gene: TRBJ2-6
CDR3 protein: ASSPVAGSGANVLT

V gene: TRBV6-4
J gene: TRBJ1-5
CDR3 protein: ASSESTGDQPQH